This is a list of T cell receptor beta chains from one sample in a study of control samples from healthy donors and cancer patients. Generated by immunoSEQ multiplex PCR, the TCRdb table keeps only in-frame clones and is missing some. Of some 57,000 clones listed, 85% to 95% are singletons. Specimen: blood. The receptor source for this set is a man aged 25 to 45 in good health. CDR3s include the opening cysteine and the closing phenylalanine or tryptophan. The order of the fields is V gene, clone size, J gene, D gene, CDR3 protein, CDR3 DNA. D genes are given only for firm matches. Rows may omit the clone size; those that give it use once, few, many or a size class.

TRBV7-2	NA	TRBJ2-2	NA	CASSLEIGELFF	TGTGCCAGCAGCTTAGAGATCGGGGAGCTGTTTTTT
TRBV2	NA	TRBJ2-7	TRBD2	CARTSGGEQYF	TGTGCCAGAACTAGCGGGGGCGAGCAGTACTTC
TRBV11-2	medium-sized	TRBJ2-3	NA	CASSLPWVSDTQYF	TGTGCCAGCAGCTTGCCATGGGTCTCAGATACGCAGTATTTT
TRBV5-1	NA	TRBJ1-2	NA	CASSLAGGTGYTF	TGCGCCAGCAGCTTGGCCGGCGGTACTGGCTACACCTTC
TRBV9	NA	TRBJ1-1	NA	CASSAEENTEAFF	TGTGCCAGCAGCGCGGAGGAGAACACTGAAGCTTTCTTT
TRBV28	NA	TRBJ1-1	NA	CASSPIDRNTEAFF	TGTGCCAGCAGTCCCATAGACAGGAACACTGAAGCTTTCTTT
TRBV18	NA	TRBJ1-4	TRBD1	CASPPRQGQGEKLFF	TGTGCCAGCCCACCGAGACAGGGTCAAGGTGAAAAACTGTTTTTT
TRBV18	NA	TRBJ2-7	TRBD1	CASSRGWDRVGYEQYF	TGTGCCAGCTCACGGGGCTGGGACAGGGTGGGCTACGAGCAGTACTTC
TRBV5-1	once	TRBJ1-4	TRBD1	CASSVGQGGGEKLFF	TGCGCCAGCAGCGTTGGACAGGGAGGCGGAGAAAAACTGTTTTTT
TRBV30	NA	TRBJ1-5	NA	CAWSKQENQPQHF	TGTGCCTGGAGTAAACAGGAGAATCAGCCCCAGCATTTT
TRBV30	NA	TRBJ2-2	NA	CAWRGQANTGELFF	TGTGCCTGGAGGGGGCAGGCGAACACCGGGGAGCTGTTTTTT
TRBV6-4	once	TRBJ2-3	TRBD2	CASSVAGAADTQYF	TGTGCCAGCAGTGTAGCGGGAGCGGCAGATACGCAGTATTTT
TRBV19	once	TRBJ2-2	TRBD2	CASKASGRAKSGELFF	TGTGCCAGTAAGGCTAGCGGGAGGGCCAAATCCGGGGAGCTGTTTTTT
TRBV6-2/TRBV6-3	NA	TRBJ2-2	NA	CASSYSGRAMPGELFF	TGTGCCAGCAGTTACTCGGGCAGGGCGATGCCCGGGGAGCTGTTTTTT
TRBV6-5	NA	TRBJ1-2	TRBD1	CASSYSPDRVNGYTF	TGTGCCAGCAGTTACTCGCCCGACAGGGTGAATGGCTACACCTTC
TRBV4-1	NA	TRBJ1-1	NA	CASSQDPTMEAFF	TGCGCCAGCAGCCAAGATCCCACGATGGAAGCTTTCTTT
TRBV4-1	few	TRBJ2-6	NA	CASSPPLGGGANVLTF	TGCGCCAGCAGCCCACCCCTTGGGGGTGGGGCCAACGTCCTGACTTTC
TRBV30	once	TRBJ2-7	NA	CAWSVLGSSEQYF	TGTGCCTGGAGTGTACTTGGCAGTTCCGAGCAGTACTTC
TRBV28	NA	TRBJ2-3	NA	CASSPRLGLVDTQYF	TGTGCCAGCAGTCCCCGGCTAGGCCTGGTTGATACGCAGTATTTT
TRBV28	NA	TRBJ2-7	NA	CASGLIEQYF	TGTGCCAGCGGGTTGATCGAGCAGTACTTC
TRBV6-4	NA	TRBJ1-1	NA	CASSDSPNTEAFF	TGTGCCAGCAGTGACAGCCCCAACACTGAAGCTTTCTTT
TRBV29-1	NA	TRBJ1-5	NA	CSVSRGNNQPQHF	TGCAGCGTTAGTAGGGGGAATAATCAGCCCCAGCATTTT
TRBV28	NA	TRBJ1-2	NA	CASSFEGYGYTF	TGTGCCAGCAGTTTTGAGGGCTATGGCTACACCTTC
TRBV2	NA	TRBJ2-1	TRBD1	CASSTDRGEQFF	TGTGCCAGCAGTACGGACAGGGGGGAGCAGTTCTTC
TRBV7-8	NA	TRBJ2-5	TRBD2	CASSDGAGGVQETQYF	TGTGCCAGCAGCGATGGAGCGGGGGGGGTCCAAGAGACCCAGTACTTC
TRBV4-1	NA	TRBJ2-5	TRBD2	CASSQVPSSGLAGTQYF	TGCGCCAGCAGCCAAGTCCCCTCTTCGGGACTAGCGGGGACCCAGTACTTC
TRBV5-4	NA	TRBJ2-5	NA	CASSPREYGRSEETQYF	TGTGCCAGCAGCCCAAGGGAGTACGGGAGATCGGAAGAGACCCAGTACTTC
TRBV28	NA	TRBJ2-4	NA	CASSLINRPQGKNIQYF	TGTGCCAGCAGCTTAATCAATCGACCTCAAGGCAAAAACATTCAGTACTTC
TRBV9	NA	TRBJ2-3	NA	CASSVAQTDTQYF	TGTGCCAGCAGCGTAGCTCAAACAGATACGCAGTATTTT
TRBV5-1	NA	TRBJ2-4	TRBD1	CATALDRGKNIQYF	TGCGCCACCGCCCTGGACAGGGGGAAAAACATTCAGTACTTC
TRBV5-6	NA	TRBJ1-1	NA	CASSLGGPIKEAFF	TGTGCCAGCAGCTTGGGAGGACCGATAAAAGAAGCTTTCTTT
TRBV5-6	once	TRBJ2-3	TRBD1	CASSSTGLDTQYF	TGTGCCAGCAGCTCGACAGGGTTAGATACGCAGTATTTT
TRBV4-3	NA	TRBJ1-1	TRBD1	CASRDRGAGTEAFF	TGCGCCAGCAGGGACAGGGGGGCCGGCACTGAAGCTTTCTTT
TRBV4-3	NA	TRBJ2-3	TRBD2	CASSQALAGIDTQYF	TGCGCCAGCAGCCAAGCACTAGCGGGAATAGATACGCAGTATTTT
TRBV4-3	NA	TRBJ2-3	TRBD1	CASSQDAQGDTDTQYF	TGCGCCAGCAGCCAAGATGCTCAGGGGGACACAGATACGCAGTATTTT
TRBV28	NA	TRBJ2-5	NA	CASSLVPARTQETQYF	TGTGCCAGCAGTTTAGTCCCAGCTCGAACCCAAGAGACCCAGTACTTC
TRBV5-1	NA	TRBJ2-5	TRBD2	CASSFGTTQETQYF	TGCGCCAGCAGTTTCGGGACTACACAAGAGACCCAGTACTTC
TRBV18	NA	TRBJ2-1	NA	CASSRDPSVGQFF	TGTGCCAGCTCCCGAGATCCGAGCGTAGGGCAGTTCTTC
TRBV5-1	NA	TRBJ1-6	NA	CASSLAGPRDSPLHF	TGCGCCAGCAGCTTGGCGGGCCCCCGGGATTCACCCCTCCACTTT
TRBV19	NA	TRBJ2-3	NA	CASSIVRLVHGPDTQYF	TGTGCCAGTAGTATAGTAAGACTAGTGCACGGCCCAGATACGCAGTATTTT
TRBV10-3	NA	TRBJ2-1	TRBD1	CAITPDRGYNEQFF	TGTGCCATCACCCCCGACAGGGGATACAATGAGCAGTTCTTC
TRBV21-1	NA	TRBJ2-7	NA	CASSKGASGRLNPYEQYF	TGTGCCAGCAGCAAAGGAGCTAGCGGGAGGCTGAATCCCTACGAGCAGTACTTC
TRBV15	NA	TRBJ2-2	NA	CATSIRGYTGELFF	TGTGCCACCAGCATCAGGGGTTACACCGGGGAGCTGTTTTTT
TRBV15	NA	TRBJ1-1	NA	CATRRGVEDTEAFF	TGTGCCACCAGACGGGGGGTAGAGGACACTGAAGCTTTCTTT
TRBV15	NA	TRBJ2-1	TRBD2	CATSREREGYNEQFF	TGTGCCACCAGCAGAGAGCGGGAGGGGTACAATGAGCAGTTCTTC
TRBV15	NA	TRBJ1-5	TRBD1	CATSKQNRGGSNQPQHF	TGTGCCACCAGCAAGCAAAACAGGGGTGGAAGCAATCAGCCCCAGCATTTT
TRBV6-5	NA	TRBJ2-1	NA	CASSYSWRDNEQFF	TGTGCCAGCAGTTACTCGTGGCGGGACAATGAGCAGTTCTTC
TRBV24-1	NA	TRBJ1-5	NA	CATSDLGQPQHF	TGTGCCACCAGTGATTTGGGGCAGCCCCAGCATTTT
TRBV2	NA	TRBJ2-5	NA	CASSEALRGSGETQYF	TGTGCCAGCAGTGAAGCGCTTCGGGGGTCTGGGGAGACCCAGTACTTC
TRBV7-2	NA	TRBJ2-4	TRBD2	CASSSGTSGLAKNIQYF	TGTGCCAGCAGCAGTGGGACTAGCGGATTAGCCAAAAACATTCAGTACTTC
TRBV28	NA	TRBJ2-1	NA	CASSAQSEQFF	TGTGCCAGCAGTGCCCAGAGTGAGCAGTTCTTC
TRBV4-1	NA	TRBJ1-5	NA	CASSQSAAGSNQPQHF	TGCGCCAGCAGCCAATCCGCCGCCGGGAGCAATCAGCCCCAGCATTTT